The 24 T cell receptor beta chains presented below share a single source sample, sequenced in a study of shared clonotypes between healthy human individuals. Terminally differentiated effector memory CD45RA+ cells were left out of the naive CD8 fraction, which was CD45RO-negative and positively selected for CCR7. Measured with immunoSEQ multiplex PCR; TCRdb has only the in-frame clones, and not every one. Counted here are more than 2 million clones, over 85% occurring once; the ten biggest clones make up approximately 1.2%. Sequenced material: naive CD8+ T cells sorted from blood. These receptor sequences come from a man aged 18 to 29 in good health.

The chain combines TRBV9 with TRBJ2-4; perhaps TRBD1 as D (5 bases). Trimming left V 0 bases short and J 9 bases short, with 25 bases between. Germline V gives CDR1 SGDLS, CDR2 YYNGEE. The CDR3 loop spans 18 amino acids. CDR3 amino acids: CASSVVGDSVPPEGIQYF. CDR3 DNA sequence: TGTGCCAGCAGCGTAGTCGGAGACAGCGTCCCCCCCGAAGGCATTCAGTACTTC.

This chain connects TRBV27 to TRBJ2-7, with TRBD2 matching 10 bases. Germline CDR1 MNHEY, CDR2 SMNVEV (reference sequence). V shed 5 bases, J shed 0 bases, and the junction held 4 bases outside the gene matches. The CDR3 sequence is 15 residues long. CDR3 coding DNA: TGTGCCAGCAGTCCTGCTAGCGGGGGCTCCTACGAGCAGTACTTC. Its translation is CASSPASGGSYEQYF.

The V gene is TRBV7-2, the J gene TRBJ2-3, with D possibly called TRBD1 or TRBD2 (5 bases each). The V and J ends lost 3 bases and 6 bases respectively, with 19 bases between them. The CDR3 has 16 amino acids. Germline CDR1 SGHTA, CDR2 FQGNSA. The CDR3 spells CASSLASGTEDDTQYF. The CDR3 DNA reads TGTGCCAGCAGCTTGGCCTCCGGGACGGAAGACGATACGCAGTATTTT.

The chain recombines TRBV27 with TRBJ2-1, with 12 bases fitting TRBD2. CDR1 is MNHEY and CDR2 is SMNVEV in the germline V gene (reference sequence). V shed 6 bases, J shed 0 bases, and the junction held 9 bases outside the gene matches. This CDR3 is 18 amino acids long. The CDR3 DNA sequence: TGTGCCAGCAGCCCCGGACTAGCGGGGATTAGCTCCTACAATGAGCAGTTCTTC. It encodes CASSPGLAGISSYNEQFF.

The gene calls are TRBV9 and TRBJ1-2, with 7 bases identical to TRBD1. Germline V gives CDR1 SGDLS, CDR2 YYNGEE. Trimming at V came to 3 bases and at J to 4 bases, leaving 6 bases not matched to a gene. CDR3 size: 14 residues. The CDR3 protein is CASSGQGGSYGYTF. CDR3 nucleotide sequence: TGTGCCAGCAGCGGACAGGGAGGGTCCTATGGCTACACCTTC.

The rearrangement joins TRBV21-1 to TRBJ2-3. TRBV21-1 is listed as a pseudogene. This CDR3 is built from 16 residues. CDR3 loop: CASSKVWDAASDTQYF. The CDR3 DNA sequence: TGTGCCAGCAGCAAAGTATGGGACGCAGCTTCAGATACGCAGTATTTT.

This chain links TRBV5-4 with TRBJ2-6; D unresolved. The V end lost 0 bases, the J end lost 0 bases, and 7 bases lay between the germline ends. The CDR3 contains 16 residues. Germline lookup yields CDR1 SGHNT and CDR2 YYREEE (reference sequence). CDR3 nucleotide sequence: TGTGCCAGCAGCTTGGAAGGCGGCTCTGGGGCCAACGTCCTGACTTTC. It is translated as CASSLEGGSGANVLTF.

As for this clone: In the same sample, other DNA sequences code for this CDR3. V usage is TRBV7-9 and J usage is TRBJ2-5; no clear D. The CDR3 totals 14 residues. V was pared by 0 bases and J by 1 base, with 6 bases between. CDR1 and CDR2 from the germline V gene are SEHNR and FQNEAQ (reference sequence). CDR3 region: CASSLAGSQETQYF. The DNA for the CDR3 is TGTGCCAGCAGCTTAGCGGGAAGCCAAGAGACCCAGTACTTC.

The CDR3 sequence is CASSLPGAQPQHF. The DNA for the CDR3 is TGTGCCAGCAGCCTTCCCGGAGCTCAGCCCCAGCATTTT. The V call is TRBV5-8, the J call TRBJ1-5; D is unclear. The V end was cut by 4 bases, the J end by 6 bases, with 11 bases between. The CDR3 is 13 amino acids. Germline loops: CDR1 SGHTS, CDR2 YDEGEE.

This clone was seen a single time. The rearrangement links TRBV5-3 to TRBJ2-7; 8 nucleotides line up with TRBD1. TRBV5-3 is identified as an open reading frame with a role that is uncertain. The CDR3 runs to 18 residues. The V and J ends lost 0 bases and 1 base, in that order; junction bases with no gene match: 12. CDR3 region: CARSLVVVGQGSSYEQYF. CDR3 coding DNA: TGTGCCAGAAGCTTGGTGGTCGTAGGACAGGGCTCGTCCTACGAGCAGTACTTC.

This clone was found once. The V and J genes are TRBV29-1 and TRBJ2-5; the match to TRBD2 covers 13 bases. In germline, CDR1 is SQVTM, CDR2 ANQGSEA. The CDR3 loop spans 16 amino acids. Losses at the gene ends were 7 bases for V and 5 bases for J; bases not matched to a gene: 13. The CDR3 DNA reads TGCAGCGCCTGGACTAGCGGGGGCCTCGGCCCGGAGACCCAGTACTTC. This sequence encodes CSAWTSGGLGPETQYF.

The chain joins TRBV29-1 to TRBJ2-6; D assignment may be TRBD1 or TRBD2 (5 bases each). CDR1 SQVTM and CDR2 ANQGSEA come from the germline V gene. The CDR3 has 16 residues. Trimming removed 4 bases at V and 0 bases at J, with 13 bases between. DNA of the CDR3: TGCAGCGTTGCCGGGACGGACCTCTCTGGGGCCAACGTCCTGACTTTC. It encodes CSVAGTDLSGANVLTF.

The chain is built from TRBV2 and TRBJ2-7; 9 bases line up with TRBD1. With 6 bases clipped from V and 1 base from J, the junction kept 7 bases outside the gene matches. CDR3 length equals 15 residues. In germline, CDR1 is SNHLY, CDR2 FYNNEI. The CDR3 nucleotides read TGTGCCAGCAGGGGGGGGACAGGGAGGTCCTACGAGCAGTACTTC. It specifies CASRGGTGRSYEQYF.

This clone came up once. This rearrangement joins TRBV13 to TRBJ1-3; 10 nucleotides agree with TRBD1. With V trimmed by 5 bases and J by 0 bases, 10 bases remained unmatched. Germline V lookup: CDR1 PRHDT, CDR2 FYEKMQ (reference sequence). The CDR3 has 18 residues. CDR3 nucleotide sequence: TGTGCCAGCAGCGCGACCGGGACAGGGGTCGTCTCTGGAAACACCATATATTTT. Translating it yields CASSATGTGVVSGNTIYF.

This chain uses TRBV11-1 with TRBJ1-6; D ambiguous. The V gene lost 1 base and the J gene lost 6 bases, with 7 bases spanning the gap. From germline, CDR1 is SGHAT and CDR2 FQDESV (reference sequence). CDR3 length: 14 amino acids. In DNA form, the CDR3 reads TGTGCCAGCAGCTTAGACGGAACTAATTCACCCCTCCACTTT. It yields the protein CASSLDGTNSPLHF.

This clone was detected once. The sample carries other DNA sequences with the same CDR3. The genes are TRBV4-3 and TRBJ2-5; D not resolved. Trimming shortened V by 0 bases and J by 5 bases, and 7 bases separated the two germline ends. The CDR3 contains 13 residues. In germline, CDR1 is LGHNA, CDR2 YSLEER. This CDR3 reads CASSQDPEETQYF. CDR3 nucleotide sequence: TGCGCCAGCAGCCAAGATCCCGAGGAGACCCAGTACTTC.

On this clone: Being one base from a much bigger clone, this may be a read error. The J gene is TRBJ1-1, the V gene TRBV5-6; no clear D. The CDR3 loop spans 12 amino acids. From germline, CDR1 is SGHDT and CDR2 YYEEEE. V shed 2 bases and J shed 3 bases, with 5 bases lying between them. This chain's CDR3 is CASSFWDTEAFF. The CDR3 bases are TGTGCCAGCAGCTTCTGGGACACTGAAGCTTTCTTT.

CDR3 sequence reads: CASSATGNTEAFF. As DNA, the CDR3 is TGTGCCAGCAGCGCAACAGGCAACACTGAAGCTTTCTTT. V gene TRBV27 combines with J gene TRBJ1-1; a possible D gene is TRBD1 (5 bases). The length of the CDR3 is 13 residues. Germline values: CDR1 MNHEY, CDR2 SMNVEV (reference sequence). Trimming left V 6 bases short and J 2 bases short, with 10 bases between.

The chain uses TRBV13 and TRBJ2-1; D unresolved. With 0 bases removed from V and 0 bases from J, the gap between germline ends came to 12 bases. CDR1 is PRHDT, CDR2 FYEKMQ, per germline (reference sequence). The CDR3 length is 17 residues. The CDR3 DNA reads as TGTGCCAGCAGCTTAGGGTATTCGAGACGCTCCTACAATGAGCAGTTCTTC. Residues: CASSLGYSRRSYNEQFF.

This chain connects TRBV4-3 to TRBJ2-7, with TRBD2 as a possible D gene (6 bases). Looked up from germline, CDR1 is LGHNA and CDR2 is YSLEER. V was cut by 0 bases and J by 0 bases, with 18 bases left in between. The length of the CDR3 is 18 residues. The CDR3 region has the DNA TGCGCCAGCAGCCAAGATGGCACCGGGACTTTGGGCTCCTACGAGCAGTACTTC. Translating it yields CASSQDGTGTLGSYEQYF.

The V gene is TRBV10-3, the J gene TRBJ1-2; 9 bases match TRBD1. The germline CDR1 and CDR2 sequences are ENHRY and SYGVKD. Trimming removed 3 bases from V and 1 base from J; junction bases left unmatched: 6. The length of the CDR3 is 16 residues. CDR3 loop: CAISDSGTGFNYGYTF. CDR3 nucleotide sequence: TGTGCCATCAGTGATTCCGGGACAGGGTTTAACTATGGCTACACCTTC.

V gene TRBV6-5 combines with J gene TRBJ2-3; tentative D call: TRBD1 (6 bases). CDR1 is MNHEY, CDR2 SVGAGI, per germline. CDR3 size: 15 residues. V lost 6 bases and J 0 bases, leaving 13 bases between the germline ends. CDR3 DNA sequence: TGTGCCAGCAGCGGACAGCCCGCTAGCACAGATACGCAGTATTTT. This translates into CASSGQPASTDTQYF.

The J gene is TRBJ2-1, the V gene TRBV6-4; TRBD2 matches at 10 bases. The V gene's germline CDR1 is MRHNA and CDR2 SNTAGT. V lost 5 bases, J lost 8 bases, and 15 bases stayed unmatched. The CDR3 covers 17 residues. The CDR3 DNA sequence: TGTGCCAGCAGTCAACGTCAGGGGCTAGCGGGAGTCTATGAGCAGTTCTTC. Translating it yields CASSQRQGLAGVYEQFF.

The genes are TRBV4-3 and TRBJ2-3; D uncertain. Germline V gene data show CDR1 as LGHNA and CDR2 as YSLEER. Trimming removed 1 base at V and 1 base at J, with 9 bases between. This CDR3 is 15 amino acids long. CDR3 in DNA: TGCGCCAGCAGCCAAGGATCTGGGGGCACAGATACGCAGTATTTT. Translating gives CASSQGSGGTDTQYF.